Given below is one T cell receptor (beta chain) in context. Its specific antigen is unknown. No quality values exist for individual bases; no much larger clone is one base distant. This specimen includes other DNA sequences encoding the same CDR3. Libraries were made using the immunoSEQ multiplex PCR assay. For the multiplex PCR, a mixture combining 60 forward primers for TCR Vbeta segments and 13 reverse primers for TCR Jbeta segments was used. The CDR3 region of rearranged TCR beta genes was amplified from genomic DNA by a multiplex PCR assay. The amplified TCR beta libraries were sequenced on the Illumina HiSeq System as 87-base-pair reads. Turning to the authors' computational methods: A later analysis counted about 80 million unique TCR beta chains across the 550 to 700 repertoires, and around 9.9 million of these chains were shared by at least two donors. Raw reads were error-corrected and collapsed into unique sequences with a nearest-neighbor algorithm that merged closely related sequences to remove PCR and sequencing errors. To assign V, D and J gene segments, CDR3 sequences were aligned to IMGT reference sequences. For a sequence to be retained, a match of at least six nucleotides to both a V gene segment and a J gene segment was required. Rearrangements were classified as productive when the CDR3 lacked stop codons and remained in frame with V and J, and all other rearrangements were classified as non-productive. CDR3 was defined according to IMGT convention as the region running from the second conserved V-encoded cysteine to the conserved J-encoded phenylalanine. In an earlier analysis of just under 600 of the donors, sequences lacking an unambiguous match to a single V gene segment were excluded. An earlier analysis of a few hundred of the donors called V segments functional above 56.7% productive rearrangements and segregating when the between-donor standard deviation exceeded 5%. A statistical classification framework was built for diagnosing cytomegalovirus status from the catalog of TCR beta chain sequences. In a later analysis, V and J genes were assigned by comparing TCR nucleotide sequences against IMGT/GENE-DB human TR gene sequences. In a later analysis, CDR3 sequences and most-parsimonious VDJ recombination scenarios were assigned using the TCRdist pipeline. A later analysis defined each TCR beta chain by its CDR3 amino acid sequence plus V-gene family, and excluded reads lacking a unique V-gene family. To address suspected cross-contamination and a sequencing artifact, a later analysis removed 592 highly shared, low-generation-probability nucleotide sequences. A later analysis calculated a clonal expansion index for each public chain from normalized within-repertoire ranks of inferred template counts. A later analysis computed generation probabilities with a VDJ recombination model fitted to out-of-frame rearrangements, and checked the results against IGoR. In a later analysis, TCR-TCR, TCR-HLA and TCR-CMV co-occurrence was scored with hypergeometric tests, and a repertoire-size bias correction was applied to TCR pairs. False discovery rates were estimated in a later analysis by permuting HLA or CMV assignments 20 times. A later analysis grouped co-occurring TCRs with DBSCAN, adding TCRdist sequence similarity when clustering within HLA-allele-positive subsets. For co-occurrence clustering, repertoires with fewer than 30,000 or more than 120,000 public chains were excluded, along with a handful of repertoires with anomalous nucleotide sharing. The table comes from immuneACCESS by way of TCRdb, which keeps in-frame sequences with V and J called. Part of the clones is missing from these tables; in studies checked, under half for an unresolved V gene and the rest for unknown reasons. D and trimming come from the DNA, and the V and J calls and clone size come from that table. The table for this sample lists about 220,000 clones; around 79% of them were counted only once. Of the sample, 1.5% to 2% falls within the top ten clones.

The cohort comprised 550 to 700 healthy bone marrow donors. All cohort members were sampled while nominally healthy, although unrecorded immune exposures were likely present. The donor tested CMV seronegative and was one of the 352 seronegative cohort members. Each donor provided a peripheral blood sample, and peripheral blood mononuclear cells were used for TCR beta sequencing. The Qiagen DNeasy Blood Extraction Kit was used to extract genomic DNA from the blood cell samples. The cysteine opens and the phenylalanine closes a CDR3 of 13 amino acids. Left in the record is the CDR3 DNA by itself, 39 bases read in frame from the first base. V is cut back by 6 bases and J by 6 bases, with 6 bases in the junction unmatched. Based on the germline V gene, the CDR1 and CDR2 sequences are MDHEN and SYDVKM. The sample is drawn from a study of cytomegalovirus exposure and HLA in healthy donors (dated by TCRdb to the late 2010s). For the wider study: In an earlier analysis of under 750 of the donors, 250 to 300 Gb of sequence data and 120 million or so unique TCR beta sequences from some 170 million T cells were reported. An early release covering roughly 580 HLA-typed donors comprised about 300 gigabases of sequencing data and tens of millions of unique TCR sequences. Among the approximately 400 genotyped donors, 75% to 90% belonged to the genetic ancestry cluster associated with self-reported Caucasian donors. The study aimed to test whether cataloging public T cell receptors could reveal signatures of past pathogen exposure. The study used immunosequencing to profile the T cell repertoires of under 700 subjects and linked those repertoires to cytomegalovirus serostatus. Besides the first cohort of 666 subjects, a separate validation cohort made up of over 95 different subjects was used. The study combined high-throughput TCR immunosequencing, statistical association of individual TCRs with disease status, and machine learning to predict cytomegalovirus infection status. A later analysis re-examined previously published TCR beta repertoires from 610 or so donors and added high-resolution HLA genotyping to investigate patterns of TCR occurrence. Rather than using new phenotypic data, the later analysis identified candidate immune exposures from TCR beta sequences and from how often those sequences occurred across donors. An earlier analysis of 587 of the donors applied high-throughput TCR beta sequencing to assess whether each TCR beta V gene segment acted as functional or pseudogenic. Donor age, sex, ethnicity and CMV serostatus were compiled together with the repertoire data. In a later genetic analysis, genome-wide SNP genotypes for 398 of the 666 donors were used, and that subset was treated as a discovery cohort. All discovery cohort repertoires had been generated using a single sequencing platform. HLA typing covered class I and class II loci at four-digit resolution. Typing coverage varied by locus: 629-630 donors for A, B, C, DRB1 and DQB1; approximately 560 for DQA1; around 570 for DPA1; approximately 470 for DPB1. Five DR-DQ haplotypes were handled as single units for association and clustering, since linkage in the cohort was strong. Across approximately 400 genotyped donors of the cohort, an average of roughly 200,000 unique TCR beta nucleotide sequences per donor were sequenced, and 15% to 20% of those sequences were non-productive. What the work shows at the level of the full study, not this receptor alone: In vitro tests confirmed that three of the cytomegalovirus-associated TCR beta chains recognize cytomegalovirus antigens. Linkage disequilibrium might explain the correlated functional status among segregating V segments, but an unknown experimental factor could not be ruled out. Across donors, most TCR sequences were observed very rarely, whereas some public TCRs were present in many individuals. A later genetic analysis associated a missense DCLRE1C variant with V-gene and J-gene trimming of TCR beta chains, and an independent cohort replicated the association. A further reported finding was that TCR beta sequences accurately predicted the HLA-A and HLA-B alleles for most subjects in the first cohort. Compared with equally common non-associated chains, HLA-associated TCR beta chains in a later analysis were more clonally expanded and had lower generation probabilities. A cluster of highly shared sequence variants was judged likely to represent a technical artifact of the sequencing pipeline. Cytomegalovirus status was reported to be diagnosed by the classifier with high specificity and sensitivity in both the original and validation cohorts. The authors suggested that the approach could potentially be generalized to other disease states and immunological phenotypes. Assigning TCR associations to individual alleles was difficult when HLA alleles, especially DR and DQ, strongly co-occurred. The presence/absence analyses assumed that sequencing depth was roughly uniform across donors, and that assumption may not be true. Because the 87-base-pair reads could not distinguish some IMGT-functional V segments, including TRBV6-2 and TRBV6-3, those segments were excluded. According to a later analysis, parvovirus B19, influenza, CMV and Epstein-Barr virus appeared linked to several top co-occurrence clusters. A total of some 180 TCR beta chains were listed by the study as associated with cytomegalovirus. CMV serostatus was the only immune exposure information available for the cohort. Compared with the roughly 600-donor mean, donors in an Asian-associated ancestry cluster had fewer N-insertions in productive TCRs, according to a later genetic analysis. Broadly in line with IMGT annotations, most TCR beta V segments showed up in productive rearrangements about 87% or about 30% of the time in an earlier analysis of approximately 640 of the donors. A later analysis associated 16,951 TCR beta sequences with specific HLA alleles at a false discovery rate of 0.05. Because some donors lacked HLA typing at each locus, the association tests relied only on the typed subset. According to a later analysis, most CMV-associated TCR beta chains appeared to be HLA-restricted, and the HLA associations seemed to be driven largely by CMV exposure. A later analysis found that TCR association rates varied across HLA loci, with DRB1 alleles showing the most associated TCRs and HLA-C alleles the fewest. The cohort was sequenced for TCR beta chains only, and without alpha or paired-chain data the features that could be detected were limited. Because counts were too low, roughly 16 rarely observed V segments, including chromosome 9 orphons, were excluded from the earlier analysis of several hundred of the donors.

The chain is assembled from TRBV28 and TRBJ1-2; TRBD1 aligns with 8 central bases. The receptor was derived from a male donor in good health and CMV-seronegative. What was sequenced was PBMCs. The DNA is as follows: TGTGCCAGCAGAGTAGGACAGGGCGATGGCTACACCTTC. It specifies CASRVGQGDGYTF.